This T cell receptor (beta chain) came from a study of vaccination and CD4 T cells after COVID-19. Treatment noted: approximately nine-day PBMC culture with coronavirus spike peptide pools or control peptides (ViraFEST assay). The CDR3 has 12 residues. CDR1 and CDR2 (germline): SGHTA, FQGTGA. Deletions cut 2 bases from V and 6 bases from J, with 6 bases between. As to this clonotype: The antigen is undetermined.

Oncomine TCR Beta short-read sequencing was applied to DNA from cultured CD4+ T cells. Genomic DNA was isolated from CD4+ T cells that had been cultured. TCRdb re-called the PCR reads through MiXCR, storing one row per CDR3 protein. The table includes some 15,000 distinct CDR3 sequences, roughly three fifths detected once. This sequence joins TRBV7-3 and TRBJ2-3; no firm D call. This sequence was found in a human donor who had recovered from COVID-19. The sequenced sample consisted of CD4+ T cells from blood, cultured in vitro. The DNA of the CDR3 is TGTGCCAGCAGCTTATCGCGGGATACGCAGTATTTT. Translation gives CASSLSRDTQYF.